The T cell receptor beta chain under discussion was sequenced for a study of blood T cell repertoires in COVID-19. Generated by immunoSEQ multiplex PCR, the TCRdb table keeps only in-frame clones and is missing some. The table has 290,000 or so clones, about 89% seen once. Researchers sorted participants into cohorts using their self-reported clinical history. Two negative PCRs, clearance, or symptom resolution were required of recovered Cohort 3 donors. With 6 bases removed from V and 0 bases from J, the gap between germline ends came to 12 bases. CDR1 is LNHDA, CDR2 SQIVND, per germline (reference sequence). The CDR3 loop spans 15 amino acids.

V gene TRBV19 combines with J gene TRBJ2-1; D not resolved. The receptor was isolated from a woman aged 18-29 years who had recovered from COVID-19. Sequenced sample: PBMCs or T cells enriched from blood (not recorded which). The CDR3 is CASRVWASSYNEQFF. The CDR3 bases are TGTGCCAGTAGGGTATGGGCTTCCTCCTACAATGAGCAGTTCTTC.